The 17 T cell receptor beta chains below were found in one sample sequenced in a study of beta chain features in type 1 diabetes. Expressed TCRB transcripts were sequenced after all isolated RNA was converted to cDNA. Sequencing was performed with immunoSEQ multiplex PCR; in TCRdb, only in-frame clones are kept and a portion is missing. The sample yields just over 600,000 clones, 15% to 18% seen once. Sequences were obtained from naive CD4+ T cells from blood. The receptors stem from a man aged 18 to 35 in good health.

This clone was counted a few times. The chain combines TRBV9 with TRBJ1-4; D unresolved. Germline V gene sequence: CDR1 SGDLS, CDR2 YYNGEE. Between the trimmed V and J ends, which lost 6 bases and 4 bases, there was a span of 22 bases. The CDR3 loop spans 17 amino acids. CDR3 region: CASKPAMSGPDNEKLFF. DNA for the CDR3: TGTGCCAGCAAGCCTGCTATGAGTGGGCCCGATAATGAAAAACTGTTTTTT.

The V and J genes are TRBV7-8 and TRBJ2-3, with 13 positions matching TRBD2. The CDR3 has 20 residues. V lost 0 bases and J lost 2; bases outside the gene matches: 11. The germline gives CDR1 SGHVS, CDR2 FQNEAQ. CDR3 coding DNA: TGTGCCAGCAGCTTAGCCAGGACAGCCGGGACTAGCGGGACCACAGATACGCAGTATTTT. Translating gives CASSLARTAGTSGTTDTQYF.

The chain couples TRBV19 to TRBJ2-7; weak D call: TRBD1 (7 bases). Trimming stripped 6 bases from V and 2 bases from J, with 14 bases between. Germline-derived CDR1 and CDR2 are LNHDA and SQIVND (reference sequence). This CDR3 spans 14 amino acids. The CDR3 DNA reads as TGTGCCAGTAGCCTCCAGGGGGGCCCCTACGAGCAGTACTTC. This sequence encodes CASSLQGGPYEQYF.

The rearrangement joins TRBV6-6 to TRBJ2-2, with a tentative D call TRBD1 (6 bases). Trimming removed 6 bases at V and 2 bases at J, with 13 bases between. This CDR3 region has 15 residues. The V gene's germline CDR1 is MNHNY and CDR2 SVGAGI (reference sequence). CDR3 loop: CASRITGLNTGELFF. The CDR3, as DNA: TGTGCCAGCAGAATAACAGGGCTCAACACCGGGGAGCTGTTTTTT.

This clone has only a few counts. CDR3 coding DNA: TGTGCCAGTAGTAAAAACAACTATGGCTACACCTTC. The encoded protein is CASSKNNYGYTF. The chain recombines TRBV19 with TRBJ1-2; D is uncertain. The length of the CDR3 is 12 residues. Germline lookup yields CDR1 LNHDA and CDR2 SQIVND (reference sequence). Trimming cost V 4 bases and J 2 bases, with 5 bases left between them.

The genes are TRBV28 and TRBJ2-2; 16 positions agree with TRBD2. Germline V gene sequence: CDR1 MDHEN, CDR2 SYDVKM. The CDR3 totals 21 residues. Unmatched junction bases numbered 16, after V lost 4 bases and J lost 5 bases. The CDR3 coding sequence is TGTGCCAGCAGTTCATATTGGGGGACTAGCGGGAGGGCTGAGGGAACCGGGGAGCTGTTTTTT. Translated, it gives CASSSYWGTSGRAEGTGELFF.

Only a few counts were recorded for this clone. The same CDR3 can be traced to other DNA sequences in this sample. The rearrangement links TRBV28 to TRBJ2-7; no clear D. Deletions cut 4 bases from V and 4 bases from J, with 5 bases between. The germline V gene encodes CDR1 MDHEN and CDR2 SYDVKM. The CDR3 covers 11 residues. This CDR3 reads CASSSKYEQYF. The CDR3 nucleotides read TGTGCCAGCAGTTCGAAATACGAGCAGTACTTC.

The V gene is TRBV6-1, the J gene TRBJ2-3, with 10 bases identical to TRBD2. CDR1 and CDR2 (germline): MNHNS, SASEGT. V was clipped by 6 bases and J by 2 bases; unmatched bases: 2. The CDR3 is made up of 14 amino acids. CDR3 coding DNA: TGTGCCAGCAGCACTAGCGGGACCACAGATACGCAGTATTTT. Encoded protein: CASSTSGTTDTQYF.

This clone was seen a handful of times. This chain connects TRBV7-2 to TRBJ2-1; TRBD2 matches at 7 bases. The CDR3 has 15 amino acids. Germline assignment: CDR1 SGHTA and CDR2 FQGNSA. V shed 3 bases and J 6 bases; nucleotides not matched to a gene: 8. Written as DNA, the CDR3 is TGTGCCAGCAGCTTTGTGTCTAGCGGAGGCAATGAGCAGTTCTTC. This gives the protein CASSFVSSGGNEQFF.

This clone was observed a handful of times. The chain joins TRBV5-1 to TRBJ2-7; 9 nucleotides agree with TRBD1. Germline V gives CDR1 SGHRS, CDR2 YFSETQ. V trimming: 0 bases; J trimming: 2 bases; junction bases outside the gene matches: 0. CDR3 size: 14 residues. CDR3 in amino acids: CASSLDRGPYEQYF. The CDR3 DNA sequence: TGCGCCAGCAGCTTGGACAGGGGGCCCTACGAGCAGTACTTC.

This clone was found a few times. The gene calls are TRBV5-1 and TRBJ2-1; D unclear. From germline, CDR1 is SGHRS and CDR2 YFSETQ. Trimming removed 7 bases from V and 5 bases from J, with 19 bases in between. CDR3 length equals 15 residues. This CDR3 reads CASVAAGRRNNEQFF. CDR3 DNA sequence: TGCGCCAGCGTTGCGGCCGGGCGCAGGAACAATGAGCAGTTCTTC.

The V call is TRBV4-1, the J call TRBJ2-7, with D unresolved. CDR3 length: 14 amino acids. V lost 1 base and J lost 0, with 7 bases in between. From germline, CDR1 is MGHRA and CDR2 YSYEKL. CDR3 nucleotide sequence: TGCGCCAGCAGCCAAGTGGGCAGCTCCTACGAGCAGTACTTC. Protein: CASSQVGSSYEQYF.

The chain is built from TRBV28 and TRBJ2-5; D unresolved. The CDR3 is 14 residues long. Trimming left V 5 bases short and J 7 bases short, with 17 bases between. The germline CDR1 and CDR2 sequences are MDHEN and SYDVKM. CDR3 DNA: TGTGCCAGCAGTACTCTTATGCGCCCCGGGACCCAGTACTTC. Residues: CASSTLMRPGTQYF.

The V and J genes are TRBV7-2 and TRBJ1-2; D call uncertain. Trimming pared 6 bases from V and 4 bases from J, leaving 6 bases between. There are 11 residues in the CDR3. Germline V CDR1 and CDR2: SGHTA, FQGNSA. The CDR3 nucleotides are TGTGCCAGCAGGGGTGGCTATGGCTACACCTTC. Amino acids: CASRGGYGYTF. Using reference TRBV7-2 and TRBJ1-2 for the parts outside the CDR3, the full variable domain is GAGVSQSPSNKVTEKGKDVELRCDPISGHTALYWYRQSLGQGLEFLIYFQGNSAPDKSGLPSDRFSAERTGGSVSTLTIQRTQQEDSAVYLCASRGGYGYTFGSGTRLTVV.

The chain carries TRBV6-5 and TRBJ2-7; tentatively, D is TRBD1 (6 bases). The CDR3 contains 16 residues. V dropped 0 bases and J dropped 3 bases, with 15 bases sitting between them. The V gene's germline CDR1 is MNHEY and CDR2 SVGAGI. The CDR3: CASSYSGGQIRYEQYF. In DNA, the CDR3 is TGTGCCAGCAGTTACTCGGGCGGACAGATCCGCTACGAGCAGTACTTC.

Written as DNA, the CDR3 is TGTGCCAGCAGCAATCTAGCGGGAGGGCCTTACGAGCAGTACTTC. Amino acids: CASSNLAGGPYEQYF. The chain uses TRBV21-1 and TRBJ2-7; the D segment call TRBD2 is taken from the table without a DNA check. TRBV21-1 is labeled a pseudogene. This CDR3 contains 15 residues.

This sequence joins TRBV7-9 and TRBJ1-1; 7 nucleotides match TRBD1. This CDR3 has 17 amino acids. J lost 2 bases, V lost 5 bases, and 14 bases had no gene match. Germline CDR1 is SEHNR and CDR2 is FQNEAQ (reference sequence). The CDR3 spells CASSPTGVSVQNTEAFF. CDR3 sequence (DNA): TGTGCCAGCAGCCCCACAGGGGTTTCTGTCCAAAACACTGAAGCTTTCTTT.